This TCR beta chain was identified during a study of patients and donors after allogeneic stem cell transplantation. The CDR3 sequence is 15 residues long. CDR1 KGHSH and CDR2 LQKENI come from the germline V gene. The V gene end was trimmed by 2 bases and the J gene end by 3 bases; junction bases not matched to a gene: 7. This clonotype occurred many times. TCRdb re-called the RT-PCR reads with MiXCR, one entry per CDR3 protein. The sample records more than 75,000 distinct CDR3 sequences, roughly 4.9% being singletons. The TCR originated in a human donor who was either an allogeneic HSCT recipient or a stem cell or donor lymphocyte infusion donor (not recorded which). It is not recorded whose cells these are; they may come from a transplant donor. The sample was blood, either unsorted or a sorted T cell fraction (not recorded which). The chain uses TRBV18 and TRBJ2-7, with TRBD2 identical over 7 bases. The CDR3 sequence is CASSPMGGFSYEQYF. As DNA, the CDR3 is TGTGCCAGCTCACCAATGGGGGGGTTCAGCTACGAGCAGTACTTC.